Reported below is one T cell receptor beta chain. Its antigen is unknown. V shed 4 bases, J shed 7 bases, and the junction held 14 bases outside the gene matches. The germline V gene encodes CDR1 SGHRS and CDR2 YFSETQ. The CDR3 loop spans 17 amino acids. The table came from immunoSEQ multiplex PCR; TCRdb's copy has only in-frame clones and leaves some out. The sample lists under 550,000 clones; around nine tenths were seen once. This specimen belongs to a study of Ad26.COV2.S vaccination and SARS-CoV-2 variants. The wider study: Dosing was one shot or two shots 56 days apart. Study findings and constraints: Breadth, reportedly substantial, characterized the spike-specific CD8+ and CD4+ T cell responses after vaccination.

The treatment here: roughly 19 received Ad26.COV2.S at low or high dose, single or two shots; a few received placebo; per-sample allocation not given. Collection of samples fell on day 63 after the first vaccine or placebo injection. The clonotype comes from a person aged 18-60 years who received the Ad26.COV2.S COVID-19 vaccine or a placebo. V is TRBV5-1 and J is TRBJ2-1, with 10 positions matching TRBD1. Sequencing used peripheral blood, obtained in a trial of Ad26.COV2.S vaccine versus placebo. CDR3 amino acids: CASSLTTGTGVGNEQFF. CDR3 nucleotide sequence: TGCGCCAGCAGCCTCACAACCGGGACAGGGGTAGGAAATGAGCAGTTCTTC.